A selection of T cell receptor beta chains follows, all from one sample in a study of blood T cell repertoires in COVID-19. The table came from immunoSEQ multiplex PCR; TCRdb's copy has only in-frame clones and leaves some out. This table holds approximately 300,000 clones, about 90% found once. Material: peripheral blood. The source of these receptors is a man aged 18 to 29 who had recovered from COVID-19. Each CDR3 is given with its conserved first and last residue. D genes are given only for firm matches. Size is stated for part of the rows, as once, few or many counts, or as a class when the clone is expanded.

.	.	TRBV5-1	TRBJ1-5	CASSAGSNQPQHF	TGCGCCAGCAGCGCCGGGAGCAATCAGCCCCAGCATTTT
TRBD1	.	TRBV25-1	TRBJ1-3	CASSRGQPGQAGNTIYF	TGTGCCAGCAGTCGGGGGCAACCGGGACAGGCTGGAAACACCATATATTTT
TRBD1	.	TRBV30	TRBJ1-4	CAFDRDRAVEKLFF	TGTGCCTTCGACCGGGACAGGGCGGTTGAAAAACTGTTTTTT
.	.	TRBV11-2	TRBJ2-7	CASSLTSLYEQYF	TGTGCCAGCAGCTTAACTAGCTTATACGAGCAGTACTTC
TRBD2	.	TRBV5-8	TRBJ2-1	CASSLGTSGYNEQFF	TGTGCCAGCAGCTTGGGGACTAGCGGATACAATGAGCAGTTCTTC
TRBD2	.	TRBV6-1	TRBJ2-7	CASSVALTSGGYEQYF	TGTGCCAGCAGTGTGGCCCTGACTAGCGGGGGTTACGAGCAGTACTTC
TRBD2	.	TRBV5-1	TRBJ2-3	CASSGKGSGTDTQYF	TGCGCCAGCAGCGGCAAGGGTAGCGGGACAGATACGCAGTATTTT
.	.	TRBV4-3	TRBJ2-7	CASPQGCEQYF	TGCGCCAGCCCTCAGGGCTGCGAGCAGTACTTC
.	.	TRBV7-2	TRBJ1-6	CASSLGQKNSPLHF	TGTGCCAGCAGCTTAGGCCAGAAGAATTCACCCCTCCACTTT
.	.	TRBV3-1/TRBV3-2	TRBJ2-7	CASSQGGRPLKWEQYF	TGTGCCAGCAGCCAAGGAGGAAGGCCTCTGAAATGGGAGCAGTACTTC
.	.	TRBV25-1	TRBJ1-2	CASSLGGANGYTF	TGTGCCAGCAGCCTCGGGGGGGCTAATGGCTACACCTTC
.	.	TRBV20-1	TRBJ1-1	CSASGGGGGPEAFF	TGCAGTGCTAGTGGGGGCGGAGGAGGGCCTGAAGCTTTCTTT
.	.	TRBV19	TRBJ1-5	CASSGTGGNQPQHF	TGTGCCAGTTCCGGGACGGGAGGCAATCAGCCCCAGCATTTT
.	.	TRBV14	TRBJ2-4	CASSQVPLTVAKNIQYF	TGTGCCAGCAGCCAAGTCCCCTTGACTGTAGCCAAAAACATTCAGTACTTC
.	.	TRBV18	TRBJ2-2	CASSLELNTGELFF	TGTGCCAGCTCACTGGAGCTGAACACCGGGGAGCTGTTTTTT
TRBD2	.	TRBV30	TRBJ2-7	CAWSESGTTYEQYF	TGTGCCTGGAGTGAAAGCGGGACCACCTACGAGCAGTACTTC
.	.	TRBV5-4	TRBJ2-3	CASSYGQSTDTQYF	TGTGCCAGCAGCTACGGACAGAGCACAGATACGCAGTATTTT
TRBD1	.	TRBV5-6	TRBJ1-6	CASSFGRGQSPLHF	TGTGCCAGCAGCTTTGGCAGGGGGCAGTCACCCCTCCACTTT
TRBD2	few	TRBV11-2	TRBJ2-1	CASSLGLALYNEQFF	TGTGCCAGCAGCTTGGGACTAGCGCTCTACAATGAGCAGTTCTTC
TRBD1	once	TRBV4-2	TRBJ2-5	CASSQRDRGPDQETQYF	TGTGCCAGCAGCCAACGGGACAGGGGGCCTGACCAAGAGACCCAGTACTTC
.	.	TRBV7-9	TRBJ1-1	CASSLLESEAFF	TGTGCCAGCAGCTTATTAGAGTCTGAAGCTTTCTTT
TRBD2	.	TRBV29-1	TRBJ2-1	CSVIPGLGTSSYNEQFF	TGCAGCGTTATACCGGGACTAGGAACGAGCTCCTACAATGAGCAGTTCTTC
TRBD2	.	TRBV15	TRBJ2-1	CATRGKRGLDMEQFF	TGTGCCACCAGGGGAAAGCGGGGGCTAGATATGGAGCAGTTCTTC
.	.	TRBV5-6	TRBJ1-4	CASSLYSPATNEKLFF	TGTGCCAGCAGCTTATACAGTCCGGCAACTAATGAAAAACTGTTTTTT
.	once	TRBV7-2	TRBJ1-5	CASSSGLAGQPQHF	TGTGCCAGCAGCTCCGGACTGGCCGGTCAGCCCCAGCATTTT
.	.	TRBV15	TRBJ2-5	CATSRDRGWETQYF	TGTGCCACCAGCAGAGATCGAGGGTGGGAGACCCAGTACTTC
TRBD1	.	TRBV7-9	TRBJ1-1	CASSLVFSGTGEEAFF	TGTGCCAGCAGCTTAGTCTTCTCCGGCACAGGGGAGGAAGCTTTCTTT
.	once	TRBV4-2	TRBJ1-1	CASSQGVGADTEAFF	TGTGCCAGCAGCCAAGGGGTGGGGGCGGACACTGAAGCTTTCTTT
.	.	TRBV5-4	TRBJ2-7	CASSPPGTRSDEQYF	TGTGCCAGCAGCCCCCCCGGGACACGGAGCGACGAGCAGTACTTC
TRBD1	.	TRBV3-1/TRBV3-2	TRBJ1-2	CASSLDREYTF	TGTGCCAGCAGCCTGGACAGGGAATACACCTTC
.	.	TRBV6-6	TRBJ2-7	CASRDRGAGSYEQYF	TGTGCCAGCAGAGACCGGGGGGCTGGGAGCTACGAGCAGTACTTC
.	.	TRBV7-9	TRBJ1-2	CASMSQTNYGYTF	TGTGCCAGCATGTCACAGACCAACTATGGCTACACCTTC
TRBD2	many	TRBV24-1	TRBJ2-1	CATSLGTSGSYEQFF	TGTGCCACTTCCCTAGGGACTAGCGGGAGTTATGAGCAGTTCTTC
.	.	TRBV6-1	TRBJ1-4	CASSDDSATNEKLFF	TGTGCCAGCAGTGATGACAGTGCAACTAATGAAAAACTGTTTTTT
.	.	TRBV5-1	TRBJ2-7	CASSLDPTGSYEQYF	TGCGCCAGCAGCTTGGACCCGACAGGTTCCTACGAGCAGTACTTC
TRBD1	.	TRBV10-3	TRBJ2-3	CATTTPGQGGDTQYF	TGTGCCACCACAACACCGGGACAGGGGGGAGATACGCAGTATTTT
TRBD2	.	TRBV5-5	TRBJ2-7	CASSHTPPTSGGRAYEQYF	TGTGCCAGCAGTCACACCCCCCCCACTAGCGGGGGGCGTGCCTACGAGCAGTACTTC
TRBD1	.	TRBV5-1	TRBJ2-2	CASSILGTGVGGELFF	TGCGCCAGCAGCATCCTCGGGACAGGGGTCGGCGGGGAGCTGTTTTTT
TRBD1	.	TRBV6-5	TRBJ1-3	CASSSTGRNTIYF	TGTGCCAGCAGTTCGACAGGGAGAAACACCATATATTTT
TRBD1	.	TRBV6-5	TRBJ1-4	CASSTTGGNEKLFF	TGTGCCAGCAGCACAACAGGGGGGAATGAAAAACTGTTTTTT
TRBD1	.	TRBV24-1	TRBJ1-2	CATRGGQGDGYTF	TGTGCCACCAGGGGGGGACAGGGGGATGGCTACACCTTC
TRBD1	.	TRBV2	TRBJ1-2	CASSAGTGGDGYTF	TGTGCCAGCAGTGCAGGGACAGGGGGCGATGGCTACACCTTC
.	.	TRBV7-8	TRBJ1-1	CASTAGNRPTEAFF	TGTGCCAGCACCGCCGGGAACCGGCCCACTGAAGCTTTCTTT
.	.	TRBV7-8	TRBJ1-2	CASSLYPPPGGAGYTF	TGTGCCAGCAGCTTATATCCCCCACCCGGAGGGGCTGGCTACACCTTC
TRBD1	.	TRBV6-5	TRBJ2-2	CASSPGTVTTGELFF	TGTGCCAGCAGCCCCGGGACAGTGACCACCGGGGAGCTGTTTTTT
TRBD1	.	TRBV7-9	TRBJ1-2	CASSRGGQGRFGYTF	TGTGCCAGCAGCAGGGGGGGACAGGGCCGCTTTGGCTACACCTTC
.	few	TRBV7-8	TRBJ1-2	CASSPYRIGSQYGYTF	TGTGCCAGCAGTCCATACAGGATCGGCTCCCAATATGGCTACACCTTC
.	.	TRBV3-1/TRBV3-2	TRBJ1-2	CASSRDGGGGYTF	TGTGCCAGCAGCCGAGACGGGGGAGGGGGCTACACCTTC
.	.	TRBV7-8	TRBJ2-6	CASSLAGGSGANVLTF	TGTGCCAGCAGCTTAGCGGGGGGATCTGGGGCCAACGTCCTGACTTTC
.	.	TRBV5-1	TRBJ1-5	CASSLDSSTGKPQHF	TGCGCCAGCAGCTTGGACTCCTCGACAGGCAAGCCCCAGCATTTT
.	.	TRBV6-5	TRBJ1-2	CASSLILYGYTF	TGTGCCAGCAGTCTTATACTCTATGGCTACACCTTC
TRBD1	.	TRBV15	TRBJ2-7	CATSRSPGQSSYEQYF	TGTGCCACCAGCAGATCCCCGGGACAGAGCTCCTACGAGCAGTACTTC
.	few	TRBV2	TRBJ2-1	CASSAEGPREEQFF	TGTGCCAGCAGCGCCGAGGGACCTCGGGAGGAGCAGTTCTTC
.	.	TRBV5-4	TRBJ2-7	CASSLGPGYEQYF	TGTGCCAGCAGCTTGGGACCAGGCTACGAGCAGTACTTC